The present entry profiles one T cell receptor beta chain with its context. Trimming shortened V by 4 bases and J by 1 base, and 11 bases separated the two germline ends. This CDR3 is built from 15 residues. Per the germline V gene, CDR1 is SGHNT and CDR2 is YYREEE (reference sequence). The data were produced by immunoSEQ multiplex PCR, yet TCRdb's version contains in-frame clones alone and is incomplete. The table includes a few hundred thousand clones, 70% to 90% detected once. The entry originates in a study of blood T cell repertoires in COVID-19. The V call is TRBV5-4, the J call TRBJ2-2, with D maybe TRBD2 (6 bases). This receptor was identified in a man aged 60-69 years who had recovered from COVID-19. Sequencing was done on a sample of peripheral blood. CDR3 protein: CASSRGSGNTGELFF. In DNA, the CDR3 is TGTGCCAGCAGCCGCGGTAGCGGGAACACCGGGGAGCTGTTTTTT.